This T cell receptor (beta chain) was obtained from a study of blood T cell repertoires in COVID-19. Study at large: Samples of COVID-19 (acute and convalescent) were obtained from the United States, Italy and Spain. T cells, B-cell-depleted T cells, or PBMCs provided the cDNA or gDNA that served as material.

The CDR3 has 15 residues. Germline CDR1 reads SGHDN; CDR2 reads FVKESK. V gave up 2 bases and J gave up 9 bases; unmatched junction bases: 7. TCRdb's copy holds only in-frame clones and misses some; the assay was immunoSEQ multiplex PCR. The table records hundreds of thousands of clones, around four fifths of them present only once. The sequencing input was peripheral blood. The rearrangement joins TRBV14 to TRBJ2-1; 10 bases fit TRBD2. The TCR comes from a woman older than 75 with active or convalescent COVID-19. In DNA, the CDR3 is TGTGCCAGCAGCCAACGCATAGCGGGGGGAGGTGAGCAGTTCTTC. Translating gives CASSQRIAGGGEQFF.